This T cell receptor (beta chain) appears in the sequencing data of a study of blood T cell repertoires in COVID-19. About the research overall: T cells, B-cell-depleted T cells, or PBMCs supplied cDNA or gDNA.

This clone was counted a few times. Authors' methods: From reference gene primer amplification, estimates of nucleated cell counts were derived. Sequenced by immunoSEQ multiplex PCR; TCRdb stores in-frame clones only, minus some. That table furnishes V, J and clone size, whereas the DNA furnished D and trimming. The table has 310,000 or so clones, approximately 84% seen once. The V end lost 3 bases, the J end lost 4 bases, and 15 bases lay between the germline ends. The CDR3 consists of 15 residues. Germline CDR1 and CDR2: SGHTA and FQGNSA. The TCR sequence derives from a woman aged 25 to 39 who had recovered from COVID-19. The chain is built from TRBV7-2 and TRBJ1-1; a weak D match, TRBD1 (6 bases). The sequenced material came from peripheral blood. The CDR3 DNA is TGTGCCAGCAGCTTCTTGGGGGGAGGGGGCACTGAAGCTTTCTTT. This translates into CASSFLGGGGTEAFF.